This T cell receptor beta chain was retrieved from a study of low-dose radiotherapy and immunotherapy resistance in tumors. The donors, trial participants, received nivolumab, ipilimumab, aspirin, low-dose cyclophosphamide and low-dose radiotherapy. TRAV- and TRBV-specific primers primed first-strand cDNA, covering alpha and beta chains. TCRs were put through roughly 20 PCR cycles of amplification with Phusion. A constant-region primer and the V-primer adapter served as the primer pair. It was by in vitro transcription that isolated mRNA was amplified. TCRdb re-called the reads through MiXCR, storing one row per CDR3 protein. This table holds around 20,000 distinct CDR3 sequences, roughly 70% found once. This clonotype originated in a human donor with advanced metastatic prostate, ovarian, gallbladder or colorectal cancer (not recorded which). This table probably holds off-target reads from a library built for another chain.

CDR3 sequence (DNA): TGTGCCAGCAGTGCTAGGACAGGGGCCACTGAAGCTTTCTTT. It specifies CASSARTGATEAFF. The chain carries TRBV6-1 and TRBJ1-1; 9 bases match TRBD1. Unmatched junction bases numbered 4, after V lost 4 bases and J lost 4 bases. Germline V gene sequence: CDR1 MNHNS, CDR2 SASEGT. The CDR3 contains 14 residues.